Listed here is a single T cell receptor beta chain. As yet, its antigen is unknown. This CDR3 has 13 residues. Trimming took 3 bases from V and 6 from J, leaving 11 bases between them. Germline lookup yields CDR1 SEHNR and CDR2 FQNEAQ (reference sequence). This sample was taken from a study of T cells after yellow fever vaccination. General observations from the study: Once the booster was given, most primary-vaccination clones reappeared, at 95% to 98% for CD4 and more than 85% for CD8.

TCRdb analysed the 5' RACE reads with MiXCR anew, one entry per CDR3 protein. The profile shows under 300,000 distinct CDR3 sequences, 6% to 8% of them singletons. The material was CD4+ T cells sorted from PBMCs, obtained on the day of the yellow fever booster vaccination. The sequence came from a man between 25 and 39 years old who received the YFV17D yellow fever vaccine. This chain links TRBV7-9 with TRBJ1-1; D not resolved. The CDR3 region has the DNA TGTGCCAGCAGCTTTCAGCAGGACTCTGAAGCTTTCTTT. It yields the protein CASSFQQDSEAFF.